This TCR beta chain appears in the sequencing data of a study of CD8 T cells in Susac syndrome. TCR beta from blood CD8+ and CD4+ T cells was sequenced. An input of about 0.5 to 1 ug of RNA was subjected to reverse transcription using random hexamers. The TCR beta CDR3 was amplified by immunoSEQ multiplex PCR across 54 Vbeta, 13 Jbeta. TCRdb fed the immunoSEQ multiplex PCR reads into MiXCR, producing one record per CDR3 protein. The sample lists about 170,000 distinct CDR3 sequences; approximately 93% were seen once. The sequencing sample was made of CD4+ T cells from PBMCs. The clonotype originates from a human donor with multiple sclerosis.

CDR3 sequence (DNA): TGTGCCAGCAGCGTAGCCGGGAGTTCCACCGGGGAGCTGTTTTTT. Translating gives CASSVAGSSTGELFF. The chain recombines TRBV9 with TRBJ2-2; D might be TRBD2 (6 bases). V lost 0 bases and J 4 bases, leaving 10 bases between the germline ends. In germline, CDR1 is SGDLS, CDR2 YYNGEE. The CDR3 is 15 amino acids. The full variable domain, with the rest looked up from reference TRBV9 and TRBJ2-2, is DSGVTQTPKHLITATGQRVTLRCSPRSGDLSVYWYQQSLDQGLQFLIQYYNGEERAKGNILERFSAQQFPDLHSELNLSSLELGDSALYFCASSVAGSSTGELFFGEGSRLTVL.